This T cell receptor (beta chain) was recorded in a study of lymphopenia after photon versus proton radiotherapy. Study-wide findings and caveats: Post-nadir diversity loss with photons came from oligoclonal expansion, particularly CD8+ Temra cells. Post-nadir TCR diversity decline inversely tracked overall survival among those who died. Survival link was tested only in deceased patients; proton benefit remains a possibility. Relative stability marked proton patients; photon patients lost diversity and naive cells.

Remarks on this clone: The antigen is unknown.

V shed 0 bases, J shed 6 bases, and the junction held 9 bases outside the gene matches. Looked up from germline, CDR1 is MNHNS and CDR2 is SASEGT. There are 16 residues in the CDR3. Using immunoSEQ multiplex PCR, the repertoire was profiled, and TCRdb retains in-frame clones only, with some absent. The table lists under 20,000 clones, more than 90% of them singletons. Here the sequenced sample was peripheral blood, taken from a patient treated with photon-based radiotherapy. This sequence joins TRBV6-1 and TRBJ1-2; TRBD1 matches 8 bases. The TCR was taken from a woman between 40 and 50 years old with cholangiocarcinoma. CDR3 amino acids: CASSEALGQGLNGYTF. The CDR3 region has the DNA TGTGCCAGCAGTGAAGCGCTTGGACAGGGCTTAAATGGCTACACCTTC.